This is a list of T cell receptor beta chains from one sample in a study of T cells after yellow fever vaccination. TCRdb re-called the 5' RACE reads with MiXCR, one entry per CDR3 protein. Of some 560,000 distinct CDR3 sequences in the sample, roughly 21% were seen once. The sequencing used PBMCs, collected 15 days after the yellow fever booster vaccination. The receptors were sampled from a man younger than 45 who received the YFV17D yellow fever vaccine. CDR3s include the opening cysteine and the closing phenylalanine or tryptophan. The order of the fields is V gene, D gene, clone size, J gene, CDR3 DNA, CDR3 protein. The D gene is left open where the match is weak. The listing skips clone size in some rows; elsewhere it reads once, few, many or a size class.

TRBV20-1	NA	few	TRBJ2-7	TGCAGTGCTACGGACATACGCTCCTACGAGCAGTACTTC	CSATDIRSYEQYF
TRBV27	TRBD1	few	TRBJ2-5	TGTGCCAGCAGTCCAAGGGACAGGGAAGAGACCCAGTACTTC	CASSPRDREETQYF
TRBV18	NA	NA	TRBJ2-3	TGTGCCAGCTCACAGACAGACCAAAACACAGATACGCAGTATTTT	CASSQTDQNTDTQYF
TRBV3-1	NA	NA	TRBJ2-7	TGTGCCAGCAGCCCCTTCTGGGGGGCACCCTACGAGCAGTACTTC	CASSPFWGAPYEQYF
TRBV28	TRBD1	NA	TRBJ2-4	TGTGCCAGCAGTCCAGTCCCGGGACAGGGGATTTTGGCCATTCAGTACTTC	CASSPVPGQGILAIQYF
TRBV7-8	NA	NA	TRBJ2-7	TGTGCCAGCAGTCAACAAGGGGCCATTAGCTCCTACGAGCAGTACTTC	CASSQQGAISSYEQYF
TRBV9	TRBD1	NA	TRBJ2-7	TGTGCCAGCAGCGCCTCGGGACAGGGGAACTACGAGCAGTACTTC	CASSASGQGNYEQYF
TRBV27	TRBD1	many	TRBJ1-5	TGTGCCAGCAGTTTCCGACAGGGTAGCAATCAGCCCCAGCATTTT	CASSFRQGSNQPQHF
TRBV20-1	NA	NA	TRBJ2-5	TGCAGTGCTATATTTCCGCTAGTCCAAGAGACCCAGTACTTC	CSAIFPLVQETQYF
TRBV10-1	NA	once	TRBJ2-1	TGCGCCAGCAGTGAAAGGAACAGGGTAACCGCGTCCGAGCAGTTCTTC	CASSERNRVTASEQFF
TRBV5-1	TRBD1	few	TRBJ2-3	TGCGCCAGCAGCTTGTCGACAGGGGATAGGGCAGATACGCAGTATTTT	CASSLSTGDRADTQYF
TRBV15	NA	NA	TRBJ2-3	TGTGCCACCAGCAGAGATCTCGGTAGGGCCCTTAGCACAGATACGCAGTATTTT	CATSRDLGRALSTDTQYF
TRBV20-1	NA	NA	TRBJ2-1	TGCAGTGCTAGAGAGGGACGGACCTCCTACAATGAGCAGTTCTTC	CSAREGRTSYNEQFF
TRBV10-3	NA	NA	TRBJ2-7	TGTGCCATCAGTGAGTCGGGGGACGAGCAGTACTTC	CAISESGDEQYF
TRBV29-1	TRBD1	NA	TRBJ1-2	TGCAGCGCCATGGGACAGGGCTTCAACCATGGCTACACCTTC	CSAMGQGFNHGYTF
TRBV12-3/TRBV12-4	NA	NA	TRBJ2-7	TGTGCCAGCAGTTTCCAGGGATTCTACGAGCAGTACTTC	CASSFQGFYEQYF
TRBV5-1	NA	few	TRBJ2-7	TGCGCCAGCAGGAACAGTGCTAACTACGAGCAGTACTTC	CASRNSANYEQYF
TRBV20-1	TRBD2	NA	TRBJ2-1	TGCAGTGCCGTACTCCTCCGGACTAGGGTCATCGATGAGCAGTTCTTC	CSAVLLRTRVIDEQFF
TRBV5-1	TRBD1	many	TRBJ2-1	TGCGCCAGCAGCTTCAGCGCGGGACAGGGGTACAATGAGCAGTTCTTC	CASSFSAGQGYNEQFF
TRBV12-3/TRBV12-4	NA	NA	TRBJ1-3	TGTGCCAGCAACTCAGGGAGCTCTGGAAACACCATATATTTT	CASNSGSSGNTIYF
TRBV7-9	NA	NA	TRBJ1-2	TGTGCCACCGCTTCGTCCGCCGGCTACACCTTC	CATASSAGYTF
TRBV6-5	NA	NA	TRBJ2-2	TGTGCCAGCAGTTATAGGCTAGCGATGAACACCGGGGAGCTGTTTTTT	CASSYRLAMNTGELFF
TRBV7-2	NA	few	TRBJ2-3	TGTGCCAGCAGCTTAGTAGGGTGGGAGGATACGCAGTATTTT	CASSLVGWEDTQYF
TRBV20-1	TRBD1	few	TRBJ1-5	TGCAGTGCTAGTGTCCCAGGGACAGTGGTCCATCAGCCCCAGCATTTT	CSASVPGTVVHQPQHF
TRBV5-1	NA	NA	TRBJ2-3	TGCGCCAGCGCTGGAGTGGGCACAGATACGCAGTATTTT	CASAGVGTDTQYF
TRBV7-9	NA	few	TRBJ2-7	TGTGCCAGCAGCTTGACGGAGGTATACGAGCAGTACTTC	CASSLTEVYEQYF
TRBV27	NA	NA	TRBJ2-3	TGTGCCAGCAGGGGCGGATTAGGGGATACGCAGTATTTT	CASRGGLGDTQYF
TRBV20-1	TRBD2	NA	TRBJ2-3	TGCAGTGCTGGACTAGCGGGAGGTGGCACAGATACGCAGTATTTT	CSAGLAGGGTDTQYF
TRBV7-9	NA	NA	TRBJ2-6	TGTGCCAGCAGCCCCCCTATGGTCAACGTCCTGACTTTC	CASSPPMVNVLTF
TRBV12-5	TRBD1	NA	TRBJ1-6	TGTGCTAGTGGTCAGGGGGGGGATAATTCACCCCTCCACTTT	CASGQGGDNSPLHF
TRBV6-5	NA	few	TRBJ2-7	TGTGCCAGCAGTTACGGGGACAAAACCTACGAGCAGTACTTC	CASSYGDKTYEQYF